A selection of T cell receptor beta chains follows, all from one sample in a study of a mutant IDH1 vaccine in newly diagnosed glioma. These receptors have no identified antigens. Assay: immunoSEQ multiplex PCR; the TCRdb copy retains only in-frame clones and omits some. The sample includes tens of thousands of clones, around three fifths of them seen just once. This sample comprised peripheral blood mononuclear cells (PBMCs), obtained from a glioma patient whose treatment included an IDH1 peptide vaccine. All receptors derive from a man aged 40-55 years with glioma. Some clones in this sample may be carry-over from other donors' samples. Both conserved end residues are part of each CDR3. The D gene is left open where the match is weak. Size values are once, few and many counts, or a class for expanded clones, and some rows have none.

V gene: TRBV7-9
clone size: few
J gene: TRBJ1-2
D gene: NA
CDR3 protein: CASSLADNFYGYTF
CDR3 DNA: TGTGCCAGCAGCTTAGCTGACAACTTTTATGGCTACACCTTC

V gene: TRBV6-6
clone size: NA
J gene: TRBJ1-1
D gene: TRBD1
CDR3 protein: CASTRTGNTEAFF
CDR3 DNA: TGTGCCAGCACCCGGACAGGGAACACTGAAGCTTTCTTT

V gene: TRBV7-8
clone size: NA
J gene: TRBJ2-2
D gene: TRBD2
CDR3 protein: CASSRMGLASTGELFF
CDR3 DNA: TGTGCCAGCAGCCGCATGGGACTAGCCTCCACCGGGGAGCTGTTTTTT

V gene: TRBV2
clone size: NA
J gene: TRBJ2-1
D gene: TRBD2
CDR3 protein: CASSVRGGPLNEQFF
CDR3 DNA: TGTGCCAGCAGTGTGCGCGGGGGGCCGTTAAATGAGCAGTTCTTC

V gene: TRBV5-4
clone size: NA
J gene: TRBJ2-5
D gene: NA
CDR3 protein: CASSPPPGGQETQYF
CDR3 DNA: TGTGCCAGCAGCCCCCCACCCGGGGGACAAGAGACCCAGTACTTC

V gene: TRBV5-1
clone size: NA
J gene: TRBJ2-7
D gene: NA
CDR3 protein: CASSPNAPNLYEQYF
CDR3 DNA: TGCGCCAGCAGCCCGAATGCTCCGAATTTGTACGAGCAGTACTTC

V gene: TRBV5-1
clone size: few
J gene: TRBJ2-6
D gene: NA
CDR3 protein: CASRHAGSPSGANVLTF
CDR3 DNA: TGCGCCAGCCGCCATGCCGGGAGTCCCTCTGGGGCCAACGTCCTGACTTTC

V gene: TRBV6-5
clone size: once
J gene: TRBJ2-1
D gene: TRBD1
CDR3 protein: CASSRGQGNLNEQFF
CDR3 DNA: TGTGCCAGCAGCCGAGGACAGGGGAATCTCAATGAGCAGTTCTTC

V gene: TRBV20-1
clone size: NA
J gene: TRBJ2-7
D gene: TRBD1
CDR3 protein: CSAGQDREQYF
CDR3 DNA: TGCAGTGCTGGACAGGATCGCGAGCAGTACTTC

V gene: TRBV5-1
clone size: NA
J gene: TRBJ2-3
D gene: TRBD2
CDR3 protein: CASSETSGGNTQYF
CDR3 DNA: TGCGCCAGCAGCGAAACTAGCGGGGGAAATACGCAGTATTTT

V gene: TRBV13
clone size: NA
J gene: TRBJ2-2
D gene: NA
CDR3 protein: CASNLGENTGELFF
CDR3 DNA: TGTGCCAGCAACTTAGGGGAGAACACCGGGGAGCTGTTTTTT

V gene: TRBV10-3
clone size: NA
J gene: TRBJ1-1
D gene: TRBD1
CDR3 protein: CAISLQGREAFF
CDR3 DNA: TGTGCCATCAGTCTACAGGGGAGAGAAGCTTTCTTT

V gene: TRBV5-1
clone size: NA
J gene: TRBJ2-7
D gene: NA
CDR3 protein: CASSLERGYEQYF
CDR3 DNA: TGCGCCAGCAGCTTGGAAAGGGGATACGAGCAGTACTTC

V gene: TRBV6-1
clone size: NA
J gene: TRBJ2-7
D gene: NA
CDR3 protein: CASRGSYYEQYF
CDR3 DNA: TGTGCCAGCAGGGGATCATACTACGAGCAGTACTTC